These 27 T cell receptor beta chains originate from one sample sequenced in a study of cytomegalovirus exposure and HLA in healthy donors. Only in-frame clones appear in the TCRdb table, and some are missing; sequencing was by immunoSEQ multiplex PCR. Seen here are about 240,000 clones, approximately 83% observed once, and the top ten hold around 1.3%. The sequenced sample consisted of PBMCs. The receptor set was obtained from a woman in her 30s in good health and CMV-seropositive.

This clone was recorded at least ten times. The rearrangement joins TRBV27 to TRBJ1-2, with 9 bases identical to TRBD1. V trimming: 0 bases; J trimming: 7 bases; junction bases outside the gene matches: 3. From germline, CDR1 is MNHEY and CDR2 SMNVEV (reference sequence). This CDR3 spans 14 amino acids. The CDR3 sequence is CASSLSTGGSGYTF. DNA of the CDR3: TGTGCCAGCAGTTTATCGACAGGGGGAAGTGGCTACACCTTC.

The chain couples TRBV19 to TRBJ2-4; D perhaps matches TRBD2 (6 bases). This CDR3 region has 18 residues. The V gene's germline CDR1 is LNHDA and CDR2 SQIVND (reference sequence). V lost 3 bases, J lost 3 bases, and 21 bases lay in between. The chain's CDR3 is CASSISFGRGALKNIQYF. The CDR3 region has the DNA TGTGCCAGTAGTATCAGTTTTGGTCGCGGGGCCCTCAAAAACATTCAGTACTTC.

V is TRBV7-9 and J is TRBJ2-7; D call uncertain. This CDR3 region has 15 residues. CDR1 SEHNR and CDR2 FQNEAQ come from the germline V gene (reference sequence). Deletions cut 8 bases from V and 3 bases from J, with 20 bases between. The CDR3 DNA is TGTGCCAGCCGCCTGGCCGCCAAGTATCACTACGAGCAGTACTTC. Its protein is CASRLAAKYHYEQYF.

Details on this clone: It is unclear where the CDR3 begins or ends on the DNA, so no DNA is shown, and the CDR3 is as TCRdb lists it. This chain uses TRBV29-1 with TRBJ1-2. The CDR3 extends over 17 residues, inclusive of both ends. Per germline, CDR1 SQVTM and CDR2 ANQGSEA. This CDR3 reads CSVDLTMATPSVLGYTF.

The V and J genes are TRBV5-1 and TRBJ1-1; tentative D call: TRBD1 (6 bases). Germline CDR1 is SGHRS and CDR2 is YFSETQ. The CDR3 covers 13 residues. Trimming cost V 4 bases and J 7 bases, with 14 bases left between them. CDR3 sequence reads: CASSVNREGEAFF. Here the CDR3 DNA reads TGCGCCAGCAGCGTAAACAGGGAGGGTGAAGCTTTCTTT.

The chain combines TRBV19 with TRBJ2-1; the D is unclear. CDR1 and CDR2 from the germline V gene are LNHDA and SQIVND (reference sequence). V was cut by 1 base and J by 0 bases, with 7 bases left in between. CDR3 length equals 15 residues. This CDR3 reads CASSIGARSYNEQFF. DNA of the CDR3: TGTGCCAGTAGTATAGGCGCTCGCTCCTACAATGAGCAGTTCTTC.

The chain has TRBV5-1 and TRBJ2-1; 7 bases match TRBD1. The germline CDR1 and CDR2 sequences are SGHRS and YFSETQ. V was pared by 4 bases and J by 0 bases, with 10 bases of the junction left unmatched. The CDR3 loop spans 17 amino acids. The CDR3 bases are TGCGCCAGCAGCACGAGACAGGGCCCCGACTCCTACAATGAGCAGTTCTTC. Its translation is CASSTRQGPDSYNEQFF.

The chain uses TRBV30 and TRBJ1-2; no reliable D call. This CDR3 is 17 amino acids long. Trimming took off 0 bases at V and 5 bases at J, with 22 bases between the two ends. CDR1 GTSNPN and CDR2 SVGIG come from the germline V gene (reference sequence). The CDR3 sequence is CAWSVRSSRTLFYGYTF. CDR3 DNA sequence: TGTGCCTGGAGTGTAAGATCTAGTAGGACTCTCTTTTATGGCTACACCTTC.

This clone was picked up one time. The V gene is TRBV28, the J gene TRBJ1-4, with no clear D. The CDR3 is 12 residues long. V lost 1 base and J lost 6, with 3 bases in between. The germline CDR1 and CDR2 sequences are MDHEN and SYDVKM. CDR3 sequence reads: CASSLSDEKLFF. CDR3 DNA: TGTGCCAGCAGTTTATCCGATGAAAAACTGTTTTTT.

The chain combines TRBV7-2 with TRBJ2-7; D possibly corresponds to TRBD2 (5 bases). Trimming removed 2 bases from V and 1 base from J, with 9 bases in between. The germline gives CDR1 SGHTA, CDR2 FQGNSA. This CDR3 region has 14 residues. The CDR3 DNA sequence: TGTGCCAGCAGCTTATTTGGGGAGTCCTACGAGCAGTACTTC. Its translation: CASSLFGESYEQYF.

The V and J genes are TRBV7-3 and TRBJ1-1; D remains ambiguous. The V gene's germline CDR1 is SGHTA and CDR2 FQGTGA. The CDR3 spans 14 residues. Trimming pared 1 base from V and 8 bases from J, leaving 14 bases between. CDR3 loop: CASSLISGTAEAFF. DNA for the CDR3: TGTGCCAGCAGCTTAATCTCGGGAACAGCCGAAGCTTTCTTT.

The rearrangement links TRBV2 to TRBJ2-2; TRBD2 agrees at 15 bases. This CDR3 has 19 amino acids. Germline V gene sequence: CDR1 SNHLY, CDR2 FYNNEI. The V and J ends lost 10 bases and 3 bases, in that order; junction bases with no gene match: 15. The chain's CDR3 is CAIGNPGLAGGGDTGELFF. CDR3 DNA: TGTGCCATCGGGAACCCGGGACTAGCGGGAGGTGGGGACACCGGGGAGCTGTTTTTT.

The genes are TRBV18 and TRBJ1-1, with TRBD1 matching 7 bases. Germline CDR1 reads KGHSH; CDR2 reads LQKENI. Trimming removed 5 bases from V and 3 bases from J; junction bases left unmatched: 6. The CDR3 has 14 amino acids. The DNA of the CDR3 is TGTGCCAGCTCAGTGACAGGGACGGACACTGAAGCTTTCTTT. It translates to CASSVTGTDTEAFF.

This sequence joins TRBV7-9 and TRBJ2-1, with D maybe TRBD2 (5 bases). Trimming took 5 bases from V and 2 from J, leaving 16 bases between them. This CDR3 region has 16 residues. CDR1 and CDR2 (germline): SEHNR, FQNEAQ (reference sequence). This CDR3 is CASSTQRSQTYNEQFF. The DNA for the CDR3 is TGTGCCAGCAGCACGCAGCGGAGTCAAACCTACAATGAGCAGTTCTTC.

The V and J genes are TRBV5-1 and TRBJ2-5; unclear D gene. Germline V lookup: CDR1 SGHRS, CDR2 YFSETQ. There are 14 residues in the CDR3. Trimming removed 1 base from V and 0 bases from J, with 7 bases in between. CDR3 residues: CASSLFLDQETQYF. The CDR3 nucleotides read TGCGCCAGCAGCTTGTTTCTAGACCAAGAGACCCAGTACTTC.

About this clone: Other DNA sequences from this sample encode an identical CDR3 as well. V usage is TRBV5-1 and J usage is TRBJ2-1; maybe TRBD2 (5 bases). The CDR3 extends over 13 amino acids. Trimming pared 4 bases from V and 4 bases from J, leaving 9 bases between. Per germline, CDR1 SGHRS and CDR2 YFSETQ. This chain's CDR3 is CASSLGSYNEQFF. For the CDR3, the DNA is TGCGCCAGCAGCCTAGGGAGTTACAATGAGCAGTTCTTC.

CDR3 loop: CASSQEGDNEQFF. The CDR3 DNA reads as TGCGCCAGCAGCCAAGAGGGAGACAATGAGCAGTTCTTC. The chain recombines TRBV4-1 with TRBJ2-1; perhaps TRBD2 as D (5 bases). The ends were cut back, 0 bases at V and 5 bases at J, with 5 bases in the middle. The germline V gene encodes CDR1 MGHRA and CDR2 YSYEKL. The CDR3 is 13 amino acids.

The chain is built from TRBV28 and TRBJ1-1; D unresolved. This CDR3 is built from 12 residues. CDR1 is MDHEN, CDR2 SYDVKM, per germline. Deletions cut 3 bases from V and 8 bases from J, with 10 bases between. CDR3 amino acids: CASSLRLAEAFF. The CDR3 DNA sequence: TGTGCCAGCAGTTTGCGACTGGCCGAAGCTTTCTTT.

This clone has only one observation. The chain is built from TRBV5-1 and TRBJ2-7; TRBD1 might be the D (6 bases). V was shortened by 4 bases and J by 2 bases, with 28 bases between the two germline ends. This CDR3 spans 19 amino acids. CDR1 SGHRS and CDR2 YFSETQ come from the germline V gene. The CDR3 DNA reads TGCGCCAGCAGCCTGCCGGACAGCGCTTCTTACCAAAATACCTACGAGCAGTACTTC. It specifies CASSLPDSASYQNTYEQYF.

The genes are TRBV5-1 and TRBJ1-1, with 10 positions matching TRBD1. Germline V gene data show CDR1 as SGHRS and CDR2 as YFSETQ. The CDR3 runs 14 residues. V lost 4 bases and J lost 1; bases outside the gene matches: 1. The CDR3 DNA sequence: TGCGCCAGCAGCCGGGACAGGGGGAACACTGAAGCTTTCTTT. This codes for CASSRDRGNTEAFF.

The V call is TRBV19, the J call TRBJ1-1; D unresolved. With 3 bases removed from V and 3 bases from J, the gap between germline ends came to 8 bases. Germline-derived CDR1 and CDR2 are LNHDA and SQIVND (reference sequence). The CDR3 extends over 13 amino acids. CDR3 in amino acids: CASSMTEDTEAFF. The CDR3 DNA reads TGTGCCAGTAGTATGACCGAGGACACTGAAGCTTTCTTT.

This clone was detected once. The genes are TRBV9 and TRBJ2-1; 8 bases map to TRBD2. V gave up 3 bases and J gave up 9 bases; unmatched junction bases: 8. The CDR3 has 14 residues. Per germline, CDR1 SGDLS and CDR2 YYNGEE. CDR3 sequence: CASSASGGFGEQFF. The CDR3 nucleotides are TGTGCCAGCAGCGCCAGCGGGGGATTTGGTGAGCAGTTCTTC.

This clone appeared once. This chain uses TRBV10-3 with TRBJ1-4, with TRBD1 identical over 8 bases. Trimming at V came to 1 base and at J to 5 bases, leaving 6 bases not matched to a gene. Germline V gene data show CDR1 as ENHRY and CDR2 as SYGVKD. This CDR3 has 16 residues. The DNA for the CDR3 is TGTGCCATCAGTGAGTTCCTGACAGGGGCAAATGAAAAACTGTTTTTT. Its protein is CAISEFLTGANEKLFF.

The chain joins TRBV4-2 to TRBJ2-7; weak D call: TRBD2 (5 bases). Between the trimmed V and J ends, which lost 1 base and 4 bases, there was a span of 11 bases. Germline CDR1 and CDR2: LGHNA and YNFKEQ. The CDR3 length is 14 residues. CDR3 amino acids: CASSQGRTGYEQYF. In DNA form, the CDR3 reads TGTGCCAGCAGCCAAGGAAGGACGGGGTACGAGCAGTACTTC.

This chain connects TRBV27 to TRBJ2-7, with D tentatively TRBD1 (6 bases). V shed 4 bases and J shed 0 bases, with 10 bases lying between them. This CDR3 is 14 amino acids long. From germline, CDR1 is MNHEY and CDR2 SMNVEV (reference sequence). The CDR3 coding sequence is TGTGCCAGCAGTTGGGACACAACCTCCTACGAGCAGTACTTC. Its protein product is CASSWDTTSYEQYF.

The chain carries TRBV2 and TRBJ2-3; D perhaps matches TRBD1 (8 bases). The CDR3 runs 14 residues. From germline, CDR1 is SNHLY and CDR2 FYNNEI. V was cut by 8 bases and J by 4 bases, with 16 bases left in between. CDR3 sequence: CASQETGGADTQYF. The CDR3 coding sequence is TGTGCCAGCCAGGAAACAGGGGGGGCAGATACGCAGTATTTT.

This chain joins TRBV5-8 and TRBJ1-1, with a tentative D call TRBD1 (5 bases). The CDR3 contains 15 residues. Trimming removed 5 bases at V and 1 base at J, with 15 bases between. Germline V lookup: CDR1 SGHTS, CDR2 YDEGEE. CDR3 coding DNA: TGTGCCAGCAGGCCAGGGAAGGTTTGGAACACTGAAGCTTTCTTT. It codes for CASRPGKVWNTEAFF.